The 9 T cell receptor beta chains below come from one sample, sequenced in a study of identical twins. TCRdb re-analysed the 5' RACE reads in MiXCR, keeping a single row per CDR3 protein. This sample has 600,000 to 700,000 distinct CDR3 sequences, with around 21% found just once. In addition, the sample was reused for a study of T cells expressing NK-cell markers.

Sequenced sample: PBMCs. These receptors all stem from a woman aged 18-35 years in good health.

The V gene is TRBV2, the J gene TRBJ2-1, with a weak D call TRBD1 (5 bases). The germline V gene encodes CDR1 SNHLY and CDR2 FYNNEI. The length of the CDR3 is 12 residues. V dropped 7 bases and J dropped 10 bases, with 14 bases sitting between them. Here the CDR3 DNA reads TGTGCCAGCAAGGAGAAGGGGAAAGAGCAGTTCTTC. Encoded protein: CASKEKGKEQFF.

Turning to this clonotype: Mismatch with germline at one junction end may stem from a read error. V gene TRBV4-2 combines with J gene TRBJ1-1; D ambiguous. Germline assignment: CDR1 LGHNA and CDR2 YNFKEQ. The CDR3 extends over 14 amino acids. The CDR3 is CASTQEGQNTEAFF. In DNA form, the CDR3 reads TGTGCCAGCACCCAAGAGGGCCAGAACACTGAAGCTTTCTTT.

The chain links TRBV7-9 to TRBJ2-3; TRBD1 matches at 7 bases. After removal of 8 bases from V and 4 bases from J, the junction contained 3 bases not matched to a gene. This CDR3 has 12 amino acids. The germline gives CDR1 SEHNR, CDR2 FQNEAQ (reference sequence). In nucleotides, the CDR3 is TGTGCCAGCCACAGGGGCTCAGATACGCAGTATTTT. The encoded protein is CASHRGSDTQYF.

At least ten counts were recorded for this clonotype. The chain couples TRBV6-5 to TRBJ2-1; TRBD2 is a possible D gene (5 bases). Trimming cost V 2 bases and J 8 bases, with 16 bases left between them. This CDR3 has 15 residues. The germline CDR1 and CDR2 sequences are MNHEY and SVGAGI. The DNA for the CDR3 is TGTGCCAGCAGTTACGGGCGGGTTGCTGGGGATGAGCAGTTCTTC. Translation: CASSYGRVAGDEQFF.

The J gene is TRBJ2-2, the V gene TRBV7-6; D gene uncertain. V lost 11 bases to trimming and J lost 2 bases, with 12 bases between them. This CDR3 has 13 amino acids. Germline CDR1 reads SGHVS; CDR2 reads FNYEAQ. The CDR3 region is CAYISGNTGELFF. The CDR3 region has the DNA TGTGCCTATATTTCGGGTAACACCGGGGAGCTGTTTTTT.

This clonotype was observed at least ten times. The CDR3 reads CASSLVSEQFF. In DNA form, the CDR3 reads TGTGCCAGCAGTCTTGTTTCGGAGCAGTTCTTC. The chain is built from TRBV12-3 or TRBV12-4 and TRBJ2-1; D call uncertain. V lost 5 bases to trimming and J lost 10 bases, with 9 bases between them. CDR3 length: 11 residues.

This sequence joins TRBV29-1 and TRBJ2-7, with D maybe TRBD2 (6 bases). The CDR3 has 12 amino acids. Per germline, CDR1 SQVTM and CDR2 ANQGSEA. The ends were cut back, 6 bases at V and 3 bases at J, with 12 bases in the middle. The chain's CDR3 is CSVSGDFYEQYF. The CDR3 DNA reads TGCAGCGTCTCGGGGGACTTCTACGAGCAGTACTTC.

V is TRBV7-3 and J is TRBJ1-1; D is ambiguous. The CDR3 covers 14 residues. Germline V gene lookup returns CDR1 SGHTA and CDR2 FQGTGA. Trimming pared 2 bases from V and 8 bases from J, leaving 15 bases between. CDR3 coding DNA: TGTGCCAGCAGCTTAGAACCCTCGGGTAGGGAAGCTTTCTTT. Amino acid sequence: CASSLEPSGREAFF.

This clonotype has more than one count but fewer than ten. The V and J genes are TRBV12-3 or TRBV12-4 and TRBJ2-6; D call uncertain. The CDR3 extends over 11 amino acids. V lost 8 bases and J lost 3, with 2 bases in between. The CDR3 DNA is TGTGCCAGCTATGGGGCCAACGTCCTGACTTTC. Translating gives CASYGANVLTF.